A selection of T cell receptor beta chains follows, all from one sample in a study of shared clonotypes between healthy human individuals. Clones were read by immunoSEQ multiplex PCR, and TCRdb kept only the in-frame ones, dropping some. This sample has about 2.1 million clones; 85% to 95% occur once, and the top ten carry 1.5% to 2%. Source material: naive CD8+ T cells from PBMCs. The receptors originated from a man between 18 and 29 years old in good health. Some clones in this sample may be carry-over from other donors' samples. Both conserved end residues are part of each CDR3. Fields, in order: J gene, D gene, V gene, CDR3 protein. A D gene is named only where the DNA matches it firmly.

TRBJ2-1 | . | TRBV5-1 | CASSLSGFYNEQFF
TRBJ2-1 | . | TRBV19 | CASSIFQVKEQFF
TRBJ2-6 | TRBD1 | TRBV5-8 | CASGKDRVSSGANVLTF
TRBJ2-7 | TRBD2 | TRBV7-9 | CASSLSERDGEQYF
TRBJ1-2 | . | TRBV29-1 | CSVGGTHYGYTF
TRBJ1-1 | . | TRBV6-4 | CASSDSSGGDTEAFF
TRBJ2-5 | . | TRBV27 | CASSLSRNWETQYF
TRBJ2-1 | TRBD1 | TRBV4-1 | CASSQDRDRGYEQFF
TRBJ1-1 | . | TRBV10-2 | CASSTSENTEAFF
TRBJ2-1 | TRBD1 | TRBV7-9 | CASSFGLQGARNEQFF
TRBJ2-7 | TRBD1 | TRBV7-8 | CASSLAGTAHEQYF
TRBJ2-3 | . | TRBV27 | CASSPLTDTDTQYF